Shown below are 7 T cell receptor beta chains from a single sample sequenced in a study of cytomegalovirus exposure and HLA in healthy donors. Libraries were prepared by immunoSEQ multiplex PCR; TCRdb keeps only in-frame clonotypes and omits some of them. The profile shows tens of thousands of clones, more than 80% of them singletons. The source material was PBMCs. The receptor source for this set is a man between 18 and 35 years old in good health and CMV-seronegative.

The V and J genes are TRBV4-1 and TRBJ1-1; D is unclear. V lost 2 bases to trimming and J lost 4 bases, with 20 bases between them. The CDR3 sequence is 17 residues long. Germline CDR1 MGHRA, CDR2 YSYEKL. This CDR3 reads CASSQMPVRLSLTEAFF. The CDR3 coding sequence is TGCGCCAGCAGCCAAATGCCTGTCAGACTCTCTCTCACTGAAGCTTTCTTT.

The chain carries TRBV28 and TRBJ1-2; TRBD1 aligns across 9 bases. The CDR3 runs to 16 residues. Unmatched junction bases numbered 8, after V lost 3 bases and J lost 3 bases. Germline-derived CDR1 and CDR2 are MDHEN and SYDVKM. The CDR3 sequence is CASSFPAWTGDYGYTF. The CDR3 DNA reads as TGTGCCAGCAGTTTCCCCGCCTGGACAGGGGACTATGGCTACACCTTC.

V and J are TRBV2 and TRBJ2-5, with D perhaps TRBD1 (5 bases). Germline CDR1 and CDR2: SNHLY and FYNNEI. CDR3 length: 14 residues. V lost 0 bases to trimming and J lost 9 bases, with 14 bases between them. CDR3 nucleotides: TGTGCCAGCAGTGAAGCAAGGGGTAGGAGCCCCCAGTACTTC. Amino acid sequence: CASSEARGRSPQYF.

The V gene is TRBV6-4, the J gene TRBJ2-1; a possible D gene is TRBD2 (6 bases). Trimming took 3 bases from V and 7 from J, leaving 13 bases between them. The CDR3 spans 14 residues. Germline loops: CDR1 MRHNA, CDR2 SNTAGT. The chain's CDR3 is CASSEGDGGNEQFF. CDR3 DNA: TGTGCCAGCAGTGAGGGGGACGGAGGGAATGAGCAGTTCTTC.

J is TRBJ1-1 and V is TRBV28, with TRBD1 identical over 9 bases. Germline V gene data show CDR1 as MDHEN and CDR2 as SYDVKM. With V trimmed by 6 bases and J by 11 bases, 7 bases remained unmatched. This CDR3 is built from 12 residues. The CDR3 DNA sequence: TGTGCCAGCAGATTGGGACAGGGCGGGGCTTTCTTT. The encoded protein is CASRLGQGGAFF.

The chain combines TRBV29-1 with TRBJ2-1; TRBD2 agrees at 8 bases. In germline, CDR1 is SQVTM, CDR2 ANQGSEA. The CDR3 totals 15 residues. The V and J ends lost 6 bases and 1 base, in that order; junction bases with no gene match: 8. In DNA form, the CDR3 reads TGCAGCGTCCGGGGCGGGGGGAGTTCCTACAATGAGCAGTTCTTC. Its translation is CSVRGGGSSYNEQFF.

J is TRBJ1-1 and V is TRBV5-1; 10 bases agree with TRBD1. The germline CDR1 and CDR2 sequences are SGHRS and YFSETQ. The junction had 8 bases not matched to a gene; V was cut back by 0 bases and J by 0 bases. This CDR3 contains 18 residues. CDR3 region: CASSLAIGDRGMNTEAFF. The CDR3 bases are TGCGCCAGCAGCTTGGCAATTGGGGACAGGGGCATGAACACTGAAGCTTTCTTT.